Listed below are T cell receptor beta chains from one sample, sequenced in a study of a mutant IDH1 vaccine in newly diagnosed glioma. No antigen has been identified for these receptors. Some clones are missing from TCRdb's copy, which holds only in-frame ones; the method was immunoSEQ multiplex PCR. The sample contains around 9,700 clones, around 89% of which appear only once. The sample in question was PBMCs, obtained from a glioma patient whose treatment included an IDH1 peptide vaccine. The receptors shown here come from a woman aged 40 to 50 with glioma. Some clones in this sample may be carry-over from other donors' samples. Both conserved end residues are part of each CDR3. A D gene is named only where the DNA matches it firmly. Clone size is given for some rows only: seen once, a few or many times, or a class if the clone is expanded.

>TRBV6-1|-|16|-|TRBJ2-3
CASSEAGGAGADTQYF
TGTGCCAGCAGTGAAGCGGGGGGGGCTGGTGCAGATACGCAGTATTTT
>TRBV30|-|13|-|TRBJ2-7
CAWSVHFSYEQYF
TGTGCCTGGAGTGTACACTTCTCCTACGAGCAGTACTTC
>TRBV30|-|13|-|TRBJ2-1
CAWSPGSYNEQFF
TGTGCCTGGAGTCCCGGGTCCTACAATGAGCAGTTCTTC
>TRBV7-2|-|12|-|TRBJ1-2
CASSLAHMGYTF
TGTGCCAGCAGCTTAGCCCATATGGGCTACACCTTC
>TRBV29-1|-|14|-|TRBJ2-1
CSVVRGSSYNEQFF
TGCAGCGTTGTCCGCGGAAGCTCCTACAATGAGCAGTTCTTC
>TRBV18|-|17|-|TRBJ1-2
CASSRGTSRFLNYGYTF
TGTGCCAGCTCCCGCGGGACGTCTAGATTCTTAAACTATGGCTACACCTTC
>TRBV28|TRBD1|14|-|TRBJ2-1
CASGRQGGGNEQFF
TGTGCCAGCGGGCGACAGGGGGGCGGCAATGAGCAGTTCTTC
>TRBV27|TRBD1|17|-|TRBJ2-6
CASSFRDRNSGANVLTF
TGTGCCAGCAGTTTCCGGGACAGGAACTCTGGGGCCAACGTCCTGACTTTC
>TRBV5-6|-|14|-|TRBJ1-3
CASSLQGAGNTIYF
TGTGCCAGCAGCTTGCAGGGAGCTGGAAACACCATATATTTT
>TRBV12-5|-|17|-|TRBJ2-7
CASGFENPPQYRGRQYF
TGTGCTAGTGGTTTCGAAAACCCCCCACAGTATCGAGGGAGGCAGTACTTC
>TRBV9|-|14|-|TRBJ2-5
CASSVGGAQETQYF
TGTGCCAGCAGCGTAGGGGGGGCCCAAGAGACCCAGTACTTC
>TRBV4-1|-|15|large|TRBJ1-5
CASSQNGGLSQPQHF
TGCGCCAGCAGCCAGAACGGGGGCCTCAGTCAGCCCCAGCATTTT
>TRBV12-5|-|18|-|TRBJ2-1
CASGLDRLAGSTYNEQFF
TGTGCTAGTGGTTTGGACAGATTGGCGGGGAGTACCTACAATGAGCAGTTCTTC
>TRBV6-1|-|16|-|TRBJ2-1
CASSVRSTGTYNEQFF
TGTGCCAGCAGTGTCCGCTCTACAGGGACCTACAATGAGCAGTTCTTC
>TRBV2|-|15|-|TRBJ2-7
CASSGGRGRTEGQYF
TGTGCCAGCAGTGGGGGGCGAGGGAGAACCGAAGGGCAGTACTTC
>TRBV4-1|-|14|few|TRBJ1-1
CASTEGTSLTEAFF
TGCGCCAGCACCGAAGGGACCAGCCTCACTGAAGCTTTCTTT
>TRBV19|-|13|-|TRBJ1-4
CASSRDQREKLFF
TGTGCCAGTAGTAGGGACCAAAGAGAAAAACTGTTTTTT
>TRBV7-9|-|17|few|TRBJ1-5
CASSEDGGAYSNQPQHF
TGTGCCAGCAGCGAAGACGGAGGGGCTTATAGCAATCAGCCCCAGCATTTT
>TRBV4-1|-|16|-|TRBJ2-6
CASSQAQISGANVLTF
TGCGCCAGCAGCCAAGCCCAGATCTCTGGGGCCAACGTCCTGACTTTC
>TRBV19|TRBD2|13|-|TRBJ2-5
CATSRGEIETQYF
TGTGCCACCAGCCGGGGGGAGATAGAGACCCAGTACTTC
>TRBV11-2|-|18|-|TRBJ2-7
CASSLVKDVGVTPYEQYF
TGTGCCAGCAGCTTAGTTAAGGACGTTGGGGTGACCCCCTACGAGCAGTACTTC
>TRBV28|-|15|-|TRBJ1-5
CASRGPLYSNQPQHF
TGTGCCAGCAGGGGACCCCTGTATAGCAATCAGCCCCAGCATTTT
>TRBV20-1|-|10|-|TRBJ2-1
CSALYNEQFF
TGCAGTGCTTTATACAATGAGCAGTTCTTC